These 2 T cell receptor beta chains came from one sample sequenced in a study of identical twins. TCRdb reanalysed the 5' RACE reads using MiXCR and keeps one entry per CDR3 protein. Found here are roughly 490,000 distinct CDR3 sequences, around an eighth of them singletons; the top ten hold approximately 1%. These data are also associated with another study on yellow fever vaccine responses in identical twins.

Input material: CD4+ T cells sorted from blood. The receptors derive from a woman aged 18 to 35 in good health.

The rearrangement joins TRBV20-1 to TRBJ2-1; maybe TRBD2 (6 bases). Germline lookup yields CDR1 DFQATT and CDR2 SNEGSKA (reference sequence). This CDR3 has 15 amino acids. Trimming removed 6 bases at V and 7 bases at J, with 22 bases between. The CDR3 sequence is CSALFGGGIGNEQFF. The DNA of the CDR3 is TGCAGTGCCCTATTCGGGGGAGGTATTGGGAATGAGCAGTTCTTC.

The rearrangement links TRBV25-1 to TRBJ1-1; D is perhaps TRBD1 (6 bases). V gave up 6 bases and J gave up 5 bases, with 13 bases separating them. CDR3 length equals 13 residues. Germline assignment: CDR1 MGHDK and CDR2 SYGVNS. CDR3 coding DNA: TGTGCCAGCAGCAGGGGATCATGGACTGAAGCTTTCTTT. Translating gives CASSRGSWTEAFF.